This T cell receptor (beta chain) stems from a study of T cell responses to AZD1222 COVID-19 vaccine. Study information: The study pooled second doses at about 4 or about 12 weeks. Study conclusions and caveats: Most donors were white British, females outnumbered males, and clonal diversity was possibly underestimated. Regions left unmutated in variants are reportedly the target of nearly half of spike-specific TCRs.

The CDR3 loop spans 14 amino acids. Germline values: CDR1 MNHEY, CDR2 SVGEGT. V was clipped by 0 bases and J by 3 bases, with 7 bases between them. For this clone: Antigen: not known.

Clones were sequenced by immunoSEQ multiplex PCR, and TCRdb holds only the in-frame ones, with some missing. The data hold some 150,000 clones, with roughly 90% observed a single time. The rearrangement uses TRBV6-2 or TRBV6-3 and TRBJ2-3; no clear D. The starting material was peripheral blood, obtained on day 0 of AZD1222 vaccination. This TCR came from an adult in good health. CDR3 amino acids: CASSYSAYTDTQYF. CDR3 bases: TGTGCCAGCAGTTACTCAGCCTATACAGATACGCAGTATTTT.